The clone carrying this TCR beta chain was recorded many times. What it binds is not known. This record comes from a study of T-cell reconstitution after alpha-beta-depleted transplantation in children. Study-wide points: It was reported that alpha-beta T cells came from several hundred expanded graft clones (about two months after transplant). Where some patients showed high TCRbeta diversity at day 60, it came from recipient T cells and thymic progenitors that had survived. T-cell numbers and diversity, one year after transplant, stemmed largely from T cells that were newly produced.

Preparation of the TCRbeta library used unique molecular identifiers. TCRdb redid the calling of the PCR reads with MiXCR, one entry per CDR3 protein. The repertoire holds some 350,000 distinct CDR3 sequences, with roughly 16% as singletons. Specimen: PBMCs, mostly from graft donor cells, collected 360 days after TCRalphabeta/CD19-depleted stem cell transplant. This clonotype was obtained from a male patient aged 2-15 years who had a stem cell transplant for acute lymphoblastic leukemia, so the T cells may come from the graft donor.

For the CDR3, the DNA is TGTGCCAGCAGCATCACAGGGGTCTCCGGGGAGCTGTTTTTT. This translates into CASSITGVSGELFF. This chain uses TRBV7-8 with TRBJ2-2; 7 nucleotides line up with TRBD1. V was pared by 5 bases and J by 6 bases, with 6 bases of the junction left unmatched. This CDR3 has 14 amino acids. In germline, CDR1 is SGHVS, CDR2 FQNEAQ.